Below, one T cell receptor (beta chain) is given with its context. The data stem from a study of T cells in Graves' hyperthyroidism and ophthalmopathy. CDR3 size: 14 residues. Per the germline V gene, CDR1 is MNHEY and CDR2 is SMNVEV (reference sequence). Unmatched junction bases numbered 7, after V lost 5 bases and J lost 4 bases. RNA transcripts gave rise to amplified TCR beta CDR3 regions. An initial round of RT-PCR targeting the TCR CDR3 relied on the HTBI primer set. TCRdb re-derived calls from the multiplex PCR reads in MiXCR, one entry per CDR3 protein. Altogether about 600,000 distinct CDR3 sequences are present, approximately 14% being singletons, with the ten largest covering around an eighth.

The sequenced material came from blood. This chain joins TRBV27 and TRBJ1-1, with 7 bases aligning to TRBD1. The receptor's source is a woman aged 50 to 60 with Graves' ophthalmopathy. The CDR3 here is CASSPTRGTTEAFF. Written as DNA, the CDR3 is TGTGCCAGCAGTCCCACCAGGGGGACCACTGAAGCTTTCTTT.